A single sample is the source of the 32 T cell receptor beta chains below, sequenced in a study of T cells after yellow fever vaccination (dated by TCRdb to the late 2010s). Library creation used 5' RACE. TCRdb names Illumina HiSeq 2500 as the instrument used. TCRdb handled the public reads itself, with Q25 trimming in fastp and clone calling in MiXCR, and kept productive beta chains. Every CDR3 protein is listed once, alongside the most common genes and DNA of its rows. This sample has hundreds of thousands of distinct CDR3 sequences in its table, and 12% of those were observed once. The ten largest account for 15% of the sample. This sample's treatment or condition label indicates: live attenuated yellow fever vaccine strain. Sequenced material: PBMCs, taken on the day of the yellow fever booster vaccination. The receptor source for this set is a man aged 25 to 40 who received the YFV17D yellow fever vaccine.

This chain joins TRBV7-9 and TRBJ2-3; D not resolved. V shed 8 bases and J shed 7 bases, with 13 bases lying between them. Germline CDR1 reads SEHNR; CDR2 reads FQNEAQ (reference sequence). The CDR3 runs 12 residues. The CDR3 spells CASGTGLNTQYF. As DNA, the CDR3 is TGTGCCAGCGGCACCGGGCTGAATACGCAGTATTTT. The whole variable domain, remainder taken from reference TRBV7-9 and TRBJ2-3, is DTGVSQNPRHKITKRGQNVTFRCDPISEHNRLYWYRQTLGQGPEFLTYFQNEAQLEKSRLLSDRFSAERPKGSFSTLEIQRTEQGDSAMYLCASGTGLNTQYFGPGTRLTVL.

This clonotype was found a few times. The CDR3 region is CASSETVYGQGIDEQFF. The CDR3 DNA follows: TGTGCCAGCAGTGAAACAGTCTATGGACAGGGGATCGATGAGCAGTTCTTC. The rearrangement uses TRBV25-1 and TRBJ2-1; TRBD1 matches 9 bases. Germline loops: CDR1 MGHDK, CDR2 SYGVNS. Unmatched junction bases numbered 13, after V lost 2 bases and J lost 8 bases. This CDR3 comprises 17 residues.

This clonotype occurred a few times. V usage is TRBV6-5 and J usage is TRBJ2-1; 11 nucleotides line up with TRBD2. Trimming at V came to 6 bases and at J to 5 bases, leaving 6 bases not matched to a gene. The germline V gene encodes CDR1 MNHEY and CDR2 SVGAGI. The CDR3 has 15 residues. The CDR3 DNA sequence: TGTGCCAGCAGGACCCTAGCGGGGGGAAACAATGAGCAGTTCTTC. It is translated as CASRTLAGGNNEQFF.

This clonotype was observed a few times. The chain has TRBV30 and TRBJ2-7, with 9 nucleotides matching TRBD1. In germline, CDR1 is GTSNPN, CDR2 SVGIG (reference sequence). There are 16 residues in the CDR3. J lost 2 bases, V lost 2 bases, and 10 bases had no gene match. The CDR3 sequence is CAWSTWTGAEPYEQYF. The CDR3 DNA reads TGTGCCTGGAGTACCTGGACAGGGGCCGAACCCTACGAGCAGTACTTC.

This clonotype was recorded at least ten times. The junction differs from germline at one of its ends, possibly a read error. The chain uses TRBV7-8 and TRBJ2-5; D gene unclear. This CDR3 is 13 amino acids long. The germline V gene encodes CDR1 SGHVS and CDR2 FQNEAQ. Here the CDR3 reads CASSRGRQETQYF. CDR3 nucleotides: TGCGCCAGCAGCCGCGGACGGCAAGAGACCCAGTACTTC.

The rearrangement joins TRBV30 to TRBJ2-3; D unresolved. The germline V gene has CDR1 GTSNPN and CDR2 SVGIG (reference sequence). There are 11 residues in the CDR3. Trimming shortened V by 0 bases and J by 6 bases, and 4 bases separated the two germline ends. CDR3 residues: CAWSVKDTQYF. CDR3 sequence (DNA): TGTGCCTGGAGTGTAAAGGATACGCAGTATTTT.

V and J are TRBV7-2 and TRBJ2-6; D is possibly TRBD1 (5 bases). This CDR3 region has 15 residues. Trimming shortened V by 5 bases and J by 0 bases, and 8 bases separated the two germline ends. CDR1 is SGHTA, CDR2 FQGNSA, per germline. CDR3 protein: CASSVDSSGANVLTF. The CDR3 DNA reads TGTGCCAGCAGCGTCGACAGCTCTGGGGCCAACGTCCTGACTTTC.

This clonotype was counted a few times. The rearrangement links TRBV27 to TRBJ2-1; D may be TRBD2 (6 bases). Germline V CDR1 and CDR2: MNHEY, SMNVEV (reference sequence). The CDR3 sequence is 12 residues long. V was trimmed by 2 bases and J by 10 bases, leaving 9 bases between them. CDR3 DNA sequence: TGTGCCAGCAGTTTACCCGGACTAGAGCAGTTCTTC. It specifies CASSLPGLEQFF.

This clonotype was found many times. The chain couples TRBV25-1 to TRBJ2-7; D is possibly TRBD1 (5 bases). The CDR3 is 12 residues long. In germline, CDR1 is MGHDK, CDR2 SYGVNS. Between the trimmed V and J ends, which lost 6 bases and 1 base, there was a span of 7 bases. This CDR3 is CASSDRSYEQYF. Here the CDR3 DNA reads TGTGCCAGCAGCGACAGATCCTACGAGCAGTACTTC.

The chain carries TRBV4-2 and TRBJ2-1, with TRBD2 matching over 11 bases. The J segment lost 6 bases and the V segment lost 5 bases, leaving 3 bases of the junction unmatched. This CDR3 contains 14 residues. Germline-derived CDR1 and CDR2 are LGHNA and YNFKEQ. CDR3 region: CASSAGLAGNEQFF. The CDR3 DNA is TGTGCCAGCAGCGCAGGACTAGCGGGCAATGAGCAGTTCTTC.

This chain connects TRBV3-1 to TRBJ1-2; 8 nucleotides line up with TRBD1. CDR3 length: 14 residues. From germline, CDR1 is LGHDT and CDR2 YNNKEL (reference sequence). With V trimmed by 4 bases and J by 4 bases, 5 bases remained unmatched. The CDR3 DNA reads TGTGCCAGCAGCCTCCGGGACAGGACCTATGGCTACACCTTC. The encoded protein is CASSLRDRTYGYTF.

This clonotype occurred a few times. The V call is TRBV7-2, the J call TRBJ2-2; TRBD2 aligns across 7 bases. The CDR3 totals 17 residues. V was pared by 5 bases and J by 6 bases, with 15 bases of the junction left unmatched. CDR1 and CDR2 from the germline V gene are SGHTA and FQGNSA. CDR3 DNA: TGTGCCAGCAGCCCTGACGGCGGGAGAGCGAGGGCCGGGGAGCTGTTTTTT. It codes for CASSPDGGRARAGELFF. Full variable domain (rest looked up from reference TRBV7-2 and TRBJ2-2): GAGVSQSPSNKVTEKGKDVELRCDPISGHTALYWYRQSLGQGLEFLIYFQGNSAPDKSGLPSDRFSAERTGGSVSTLTIQRTQQEDSAVYLCASSPDGGRARAGELFFGEGSRLTVL.

This clonotype was detected ten times or more. The chain has TRBV6-5 and TRBJ2-1; possible D gene TRBD2, 5 bases. Trimming removed 7 bases from V and 8 bases from J, with 21 bases in between. The CDR3 length is 15 residues. In germline, CDR1 is MNHEY, CDR2 SVGAGI. The CDR3 loop is CASTNSNLGGHEQFF. DNA of the CDR3: TGTGCCAGCACAAACTCGAACCTTGGAGGCCATGAGCAGTTCTTC.

The chain uses TRBV10-3 and TRBJ2-1; tentatively, D is TRBD2 (6 bases). V was clipped by 8 bases and J by 4 bases, with 33 bases between them. Germline lookup yields CDR1 ENHRY and CDR2 SYGVKD. This CDR3 comprises 20 residues. For the CDR3, the DNA is TGTGCCATCGGGGGACGGTCGACAGATCGAAGGAGGGAGGCGTACAATGAGCAGTTCTTC. Its translation is CAIGGRSTDRRREAYNEQFF.

This rearrangement joins TRBV9 to TRBJ2-1, with 9 bases lining up with TRBD1. Trimming cost V 3 bases and J 5 bases; bases outside gene matches: 12. This CDR3 region has 17 residues. From germline, CDR1 is SGDLS and CDR2 YYNGEE. The CDR3 nucleotides are TGTGCCAGCAGCGCCCCCCACCGGGACAGGGCAAACAATGAGCAGTTCTTC. This encodes CASSAPHRDRANNEQFF.

This chain links TRBV29-1 with TRBJ2-5, with 13 positions matching TRBD2. After removal of 4 bases from V and 2 bases from J, the junction contained 10 bases not matched to a gene. The CDR3 has 17 residues. Germline V gives CDR1 SQVTM, CDR2 ANQGSEA. The CDR3 nucleotides read TGCAGCGTTGCCAGCCCCGGACTAGCGGGAGATCAAGAGACCCAGTACTTC. This gives the protein CSVASPGLAGDQETQYF.

In its sample, this clonotype was seen many times. This sequence joins TRBV18 and TRBJ1-1, with TRBD1 as a possible D gene (5 bases). Germline V gives CDR1 KGHSH, CDR2 LQKENI. The CDR3 is made up of 16 amino acids. V dropped 7 bases and J dropped 7 bases, with 25 bases sitting between them. CDR3 nucleotides: TGTGCCAGCTTCGGGGGGATCCCAACCTTCTACTATGAAGCTTTCTTT. This encodes CASFGGIPTFYYEAFF.

The V and J genes are TRBV5-4 and TRBJ1-2; 10 bases are shared with TRBD1. CDR3 length: 16 amino acids. Germline V gene data show CDR1 as SGHNT and CDR2 as YYREEE (reference sequence). V shed 4 bases and J 8 bases; nucleotides not matched to a gene: 14. The CDR3 spells CASSKLRSGTGDGYTF. In DNA, the CDR3 is TGTGCCAGCAGCAAGCTTCGCTCCGGGACAGGGGACGGCTACACCTTC.

The chain combines TRBV5-6 with TRBJ2-1; possibly TRBD1 for D (6 bases). V was pared by 7 bases and J by 15 bases, with 17 bases between. This CDR3 has 11 amino acids. CDR1 and CDR2 from the germline V gene are SGHDT and YYEEEE. The CDR3 here is CASGNRVSAFF. The CDR3 DNA reads TGTGCCAGCGGGAACAGGGTATCGGCGTTCTTC.

The chain is built from TRBV10-3 and TRBJ1-2, with D maybe TRBD1 (6 bases). This CDR3 has 15 amino acids. Germline-derived CDR1 and CDR2 are ENHRY and SYGVKD. V dropped 10 bases and J dropped 2 bases, with 20 bases sitting between them. The CDR3 DNA follows: TGTGCCACCCTCCCACAGGGAGAGCGGAACTATGGCTACACCTTC. Translated, it gives CATLPQGERNYGYTF.

This clonotype has more than one count but fewer than ten. The V call is TRBV29-1, the J call TRBJ2-3; D might be TRBD1 or TRBD2, each matching 5 bases. The CDR3 spans 15 residues. The germline V gene encodes CDR1 SQVTM and CDR2 ANQGSEA. Between the trimmed V and J ends, which lost 1 base and 4 bases, there was a span of 15 bases. DNA for the CDR3: TGCAGCGTTGAAGGGGGGATAATGGGGGCAGATACGCAGTATTTT. Amino acids: CSVEGGIMGADTQYF.

This clonotype came up a few times. The chain carries TRBV7-2 and TRBJ2-7; 9 bases agree with TRBD2. Trimming cost V 2 bases and J 7 bases; bases outside gene matches: 9. Germline V gene lookup returns CDR1 SGHTA and CDR2 FQGNSA. The CDR3 has 15 amino acids. This chain's CDR3 is CASSLRRLAGREQYF. The DNA for the CDR3 is TGTGCCAGCAGCTTACGGCGGCTAGCGGGACGGGAGCAGTACTTC. The full variable domain, rest sourced from reference TRBV7-2 and TRBJ2-7, is GAGVSQSPSNKVTEKGKDVELRCDPISGHTALYWYRQSLGQGLEFLIYFQGNSAPDKSGLPSDRFSAERTGGSVSTLTIQRTQQEDSAVYLCASSLRRLAGREQYFGPGTRLTVT.

This clonotype appeared a few times. The chain uses TRBV12-5 and TRBJ2-1; 11 nucleotides agree with TRBD1. Trimming removed 4 bases from V and 4 bases from J; junction bases left unmatched: 6. The CDR3 runs to 16 residues. Germline CDR1 LGHNT, CDR2 FRNRAP. The CDR3 region is CASGSPGTGGYNEQFF. CDR3 nucleotide sequence: TGTGCTAGTGGTTCGCCCGGGACAGGGGGATACAATGAGCAGTTCTTC. Full variable domain (rest looked up from reference TRBV12-5 and TRBJ2-1): DARVTQTPRHKVTEMGQEVTMRCQPILGHNTVFWYRQTMMQGLELLAYFRNRAPLDDSGMPKDRFSAEMPDATLATLKIQPSEPRDSAVYFCASGSPGTGGYNEQFFGPGTRLTVL.

This clonotype appeared a few times. The V call is TRBV20-1, the J call TRBJ2-3; 9 nucleotides line up with TRBD2. The CDR3 is made up of 18 amino acids. The trim removed 0 bases at V and 5 bases at J, leaving 15 bases unmatched. Per germline, CDR1 DFQATT and CDR2 SNEGSKA (reference sequence). DNA for the CDR3: TGCAGTGCTAGAGATCAGCGGGAGGCCCCTCTGGAGGTAGATACGCAGTATTTT. Its translation: CSARDQREAPLEVDTQYF.

This clonotype has a handful of counts. The rearrangement links TRBV10-3 to TRBJ1-1, with D unresolved. Germline V gene data show CDR1 as ENHRY and CDR2 as SYGVKD. Trimming cost V 10 bases and J 0 bases, with 15 bases left between them. The CDR3 is 14 residues long. The CDR3, as DNA: TGTGCCACTCGGGTAGGGAGTATGAACACTGAAGCTTTCTTT. This codes for CATRVGSMNTEAFF.

This clonotype has a handful of counts. This chain links TRBV12-3 or TRBV12-4 with TRBJ2-2; no clear D. Trimming shortened V by 6 bases and J by 2 bases, and 10 bases separated the two germline ends. The CDR3 is made up of 14 amino acids. The CDR3 here is CASRNTENTGELFF. Here the CDR3 DNA reads TGTGCCAGCAGGAACACAGAAAACACCGGGGAGCTGTTTTTT.

This sequence joins TRBV20-1 and TRBJ2-4; D unclear. The CDR3 extends over 13 amino acids. Between the trimmed V and J ends, which lost 6 bases and 2 bases, there was a span of 11 bases. Per germline, CDR1 DFQATT and CDR2 SNEGSKA (reference sequence). The CDR3 reads CSARPQTKNIQYF. DNA of the CDR3: TGCAGTGCGCGTCCCCAAACCAAAAACATTCAGTACTTC.

V gene TRBV29-1 combines with J gene TRBJ1-2; TRBD1 might be the D (5 bases). The CDR3 loop spans 10 amino acids. CDR1 is SQVTM and CDR2 is ANQGSEA in the germline V gene. The V end was cut by 6 bases, the J end by 10 bases, with 12 bases between. The CDR3 bases are TGCAGCGTGGACCCAGGGATCTACACCTTC. Its protein is CSVDPGIYTF. Looking up the rest from reference TRBV29-1 and TRBJ1-2 gives the full variable domain: SAVISQKPSRDICQRGTSLTIQCQVDSQVTMMFWYRQQPGQSLTLIATANQGSEATYESGFVIDKFPISRPNLTFSTLTVSNMSPEDSSIYLCSVDPGIYTFGSGTRLTVV.

The V call is TRBV12-3 or TRBV12-4, the J call TRBJ2-3, with D uncertain. Trimming stripped 5 bases from V and 0 bases from J, with 6 bases between. CDR3 length equals 13 residues. The CDR3 reads CASSKGSTDTQYF. CDR3 in DNA: TGTGCCAGCAGTAAGGGCAGCACAGATACGCAGTATTTT.

V usage is TRBV28 and J usage is TRBJ2-1; perhaps TRBD2 as D (6 bases). This CDR3 has 12 amino acids. V lost 10 bases and J 5 bases, leaving 12 bases between the germline ends. Germline V CDR1 and CDR2: MDHEN, SYDVKM. The CDR3 DNA reads TGTGCCACCGGGACTGGGGACAATGAGCAGTTCTTC. Residues: CATGTGDNEQFF.

The chain joins TRBV7-9 to TRBJ2-1; TRBD2 matches 12 bases. Trimming took 3 bases from V and 8 from J; bases not matched to a gene: 5. This CDR3 is built from 15 residues. The germline CDR1 and CDR2 sequences are SEHNR and FQNEAQ (reference sequence). For the CDR3, the DNA is TGTGCCAGCAGCTTGACTAGCGGGAGTCAGGATGAGCAGTTCTTC. Translation: CASSLTSGSQDEQFF.

In its sample, this clonotype was seen a few times. V is TRBV20-1 and J is TRBJ2-7; D possibly uses TRBD1 or TRBD2 (6 bases each). Germline V lookup: CDR1 DFQATT, CDR2 SNEGSKA (reference sequence). Trimming removed 5 bases from V and 3 bases from J, with 17 bases in between. The CDR3 length is 14 residues. As DNA, the CDR3 is TGCAGTGCTCCCCATCGGGGGACACTCTACGAGCAGTACTTC. It specifies CSAPHRGTLYEQYF.